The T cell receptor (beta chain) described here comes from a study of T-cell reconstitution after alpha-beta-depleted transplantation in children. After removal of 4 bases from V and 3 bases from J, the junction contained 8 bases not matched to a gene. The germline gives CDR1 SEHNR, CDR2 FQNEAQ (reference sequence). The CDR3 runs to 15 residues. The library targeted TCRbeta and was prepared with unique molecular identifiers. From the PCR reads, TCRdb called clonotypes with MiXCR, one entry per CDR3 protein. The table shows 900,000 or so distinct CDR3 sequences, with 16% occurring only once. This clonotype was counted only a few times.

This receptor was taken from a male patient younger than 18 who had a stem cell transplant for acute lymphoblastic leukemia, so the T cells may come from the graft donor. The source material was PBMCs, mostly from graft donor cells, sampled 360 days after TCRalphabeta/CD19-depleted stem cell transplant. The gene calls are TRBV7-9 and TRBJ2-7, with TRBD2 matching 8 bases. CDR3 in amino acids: CASSWGSGTSYEQYF. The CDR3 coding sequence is TGTGCCAGCAGCTGGGGCTCCGGGACTAGCTACGAGCAGTACTTC.